This TCR beta chain was profiled in a study of blood T cell repertoires in COVID-19. Background on the study: The study drew acute and convalescent COVID-19 samples from the United States, Italy and Spain.

The J segment lost 6 bases and the V segment lost 6 bases, leaving 9 bases of the junction unmatched. This CDR3 is built from 15 residues. CDR1 and CDR2 (germline): LNHNV, YYDKDF (reference sequence). Source study methods: Amplification with reference gene primers provided the estimates of nucleated cell counts. The method was immunoSEQ multiplex PCR; TCRdb's version includes in-frame clones alone and lacks a portion of them. The D gene and trimming were derived from the DNA, and the V and J assignments and clone size from that table. Found here are more than 400,000 clones, around 85% of them singletons; the top ten hold roughly 3.2%.

V usage is TRBV15 and J usage is TRBJ2-2; 8 bases line up with TRBD2. This sequence was found in a human donor in a cohort sampled during active COVID-19. The sample was peripheral blood. CDR3 region: CATSRGTSRSGELFF. The CDR3 DNA follows: TGTGCCACCAGTCGCGGGACTAGTCGTTCCGGGGAGCTGTTTTTT.